This entry lists 5 T cell receptor beta chains sequenced from one sample in a study of tumor-infiltrating lymphocytes in primary liver carcinoma. The researchers produced TCR beta cDNA from around 500 ng total RNA with a constant-region primer. Sequencing libraries for TCR beta derived from three nested multiplex PCR rounds that used slightly modified ARM-PCR. For roughly 10 cycles apiece, the opening two PCR rounds ran with TRBV1-TRBV30 forward primers and a C-beta reverse primer. TCRdb ran MiXCR on the multiplex PCR reads and lists one entry per CDR3 protein. The repertoire holds roughly 190,000 distinct CDR3 sequences, around four fifths seen once, with less than 20% in the top ten. The study co-extracted DNA and RNA from about 20-30 mg of unsorted bulk tissue. Source material: tumor tissue from primary liver carcinoma. These receptors came from a middle-aged man with primary liver carcinoma and hepatitis B virus infection.

Worth noting for this clonotype: Given a much more abundant clone one base away, this may be a read error. V usage is TRBV7-9 and J usage is TRBJ1-1; TRBD1 aligns across 9 bases. CDR1 is SEHNR, CDR2 FQNEAQ, per germline (reference sequence). The CDR3 runs to 17 residues. The CDR3 coding sequence is TGTGCCAGCAGCTCAGGGACAGGGATCACAAGGAACATTGAAGCTTTCTTT. Translating it yields CASSSGTGITRNIEAFF.

Comment on this clonotype: Its ends do not fully match the called genes, so a read error is possible. DNA of the CDR3: TGTGGCAGTAGTGAAGCCTCGAGGGGCACTGAATCTTTCTTT. This gives the protein CGSSEASRGTESFF. J is TRBJ1-1 and V is TRBV6-1, with D perhaps matching TRBD1 (5 bases). Germline assignment: CDR1 MNHNS and CDR2 SASEGT. The length of the CDR3 is 14 residues.

A single count supports this clonotype. J is TRBJ2-2 and V is TRBV10-3; TRBD1 might be the D (6 bases). CDR1 and CDR2 (germline): ENHRY, SYGVKD. Trimming pared 5 bases from V and 2 bases from J, leaving 18 bases between. There are 17 residues in the CDR3. CDR3 protein: CAISKQGTKSNTGELFF. CDR3 in DNA: TGTGCCATCAGTAAACAAGGGACAAAATCTAACACCGGGGAGCTGTTTTTT.

Comments on this clonotype: One junction end does not reproduce the germline sequence, and a read error may be involved. V usage is TRBV12-3 or TRBV12-4 and J usage is TRBJ2-7; D tentatively reads TRBD1 or TRBD2 (6 bases each). This CDR3 is built from 15 residues. As DNA, the CDR3 is TGTGACAGCAGTTTTTCATCTGGAGGGGGCTACGAGCAGTACTTC. Translating gives CDSSFSSGGGYEQYF.

About this clonotype: A read error may account for a junction end that differs from germline. This chain connects TRBV7-9 to TRBJ1-2; D is undetermined. From germline, CDR1 is SEHNR and CDR2 FQNEAQ (reference sequence). The CDR3 spans 14 residues. This CDR3 reads CASSICQLNYGYTF. The CDR3 DNA reads as TGTGCCAGCAGCATATGCCAGCTTAACTATGGCTACACGTTC.